Listed here are 17 T cell receptor beta chains from one sample, sequenced in a study of cytomegalovirus exposure and HLA in healthy donors. The PCR had 60 Vbeta and 13 Jbeta primers. Here immunoSEQ multiplex PCR was the method, and the copy in TCRdb shows in-frame clones only, minus some. This table has some 200,000 clones, over 60% appearing once. Sequenced: PBMCs. These receptors all stem from a man aged 18-30 years in good health and CMV-seronegative.

The chain links TRBV5-1 to TRBJ2-1; 7 nucleotides align to TRBD1. Trimming removed 2 bases from V and 8 bases from J; junction bases left unmatched: 10. This CDR3 spans 15 amino acids. Germline CDR1 is SGHRS and CDR2 is YFSETQ. The CDR3 nucleotides read TGCGCCAGCAGCTTCCGGGACAGCCATACGCATGAGCAGTTCTTC. Protein product: CASSFRDSHTHEQFF.

This clone was seen more than once but under ten times. This rearrangement joins TRBV18 to TRBJ2-5; 15 bases are a match to TRBD2. V shed 3 bases, J shed 4 bases, and the junction held 6 bases outside the gene matches. The CDR3 is 17 residues long. Germline V lookup: CDR1 KGHSH, CDR2 LQKENI. CDR3 in DNA: TGTGCCAGCTCACCCCCGGGACTAGCGGGAGGAGGAGAGACCCAGTACTTC. It is translated as CASSPPGLAGGGETQYF.

The chain employs TRBV10-1 and TRBJ2-3, with 13 bases that match TRBD2. Unmatched junction bases numbered 4, after V lost 3 bases and J lost 4 bases. The CDR3 covers 16 residues. Germline CDR1 WNHNN, CDR2 SYGVQD (reference sequence). CDR3 DNA sequence: TGCGCCAGCAGTGACGGACTAGCGGGAGCCGCAGATACGCAGTATTTT. Amino acid sequence: CASSDGLAGAADTQYF.

This clone was seen a few times. V gene TRBV27 combines with J gene TRBJ1-4, with D perhaps matching TRBD1 (6 bases). The CDR3 is made up of 19 amino acids. The germline V gene encodes CDR1 MNHEY and CDR2 SMNVEV (reference sequence). Trimming stripped 2 bases from V and 2 bases from J, with 21 bases between. The CDR3 spells CASSLPYRTERGTNEKLFF. The DNA of the CDR3 is TGTGCCAGCAGTTTACCATATAGGACAGAGCGGGGTACTAATGAAAAACTGTTTTTT.

This clone turned up a few times. The V call is TRBV19, the J call TRBJ2-1; a possible D gene is TRBD2 (6 bases). Germline lookup yields CDR1 LNHDA and CDR2 SQIVND (reference sequence). Deletions cut 6 bases from V and 5 bases from J, with 17 bases between. This CDR3 contains 15 residues. CDR3 coding DNA: TGTGCCAGTAGCTCCGGGAGCAGCGGGCACAATGAGCAGTTCTTC. Its protein is CASSSGSSGHNEQFF.

The DNA of the CDR3 is TGTGCCGTTGACAGGGGGAGCAATCAGCCCCAGCATTTT. Protein product: CAVDRGSNQPQHF. The genes are TRBV30 and TRBJ1-5; 9 bases are a match to TRBD1. The CDR3 sequence is 13 residues long. Germline lookup yields CDR1 GTSNPN and CDR2 SVGIG (reference sequence). V dropped 8 bases and J dropped 1; count of bases not matched to a gene: 3.

This clone has only a few counts. J is TRBJ1-3 and V is TRBV14; no clear D gene. The CDR3 consists of 16 residues. Trimming took off 1 base at V and 9 bases at J, with 19 bases between the two ends. Germline CDR1 SGHDN, CDR2 FVKESK. The CDR3 bases are TGTGCCAGCAGCCAAGTCTTCGGACTTCTACCGGGCACCATATATTTT. Translation gives CASSQVFGLLPGTIYF.

CDR3 DNA sequence: TGTGCCAGCAGTTTAGAGGGGTATAGCGGGGTTGGCATTCAGTACTTC. It encodes CASSLEGYSGVGIQYF. The chain combines TRBV27 with TRBJ2-4; 8 bases line up with TRBD2. V lost 2 bases to trimming and J lost 9 bases; unmatched junction nucleotides: 12. The germline gives CDR1 MNHEY, CDR2 SMNVEV (reference sequence). CDR3 length equals 16 residues.

The genes are TRBV18 and TRBJ1-1, with 7 bases lining up with TRBD1. The CDR3 contains 17 residues. Germline loops: CDR1 KGHSH, CDR2 LQKENI. V trimming: 6 bases; J trimming: 2 bases; junction bases outside the gene matches: 15. CDR3 in DNA: TGTGCCAGCTCCCTGAAACAGGGGCCTATAGGTAACACTGAAGCTTTCTTT. It is translated as CASSLKQGPIGNTEAFF.

On this clone itself: The sample carries other DNA sequences with the same CDR3. The gene calls are TRBV6-4 and TRBJ2-7; no clear D. The germline V gene has CDR1 MRHNA and CDR2 SNTAGT. There are 12 residues in the CDR3. V was shortened by 9 bases and J by 3 bases, with 12 bases between the two germline ends. The CDR3, as DNA: TGTGCCAGATCCCGCCGACTCTACGAGCAGTACTTC. Its translation is CARSRRLYEQYF.

The J gene is TRBJ2-5, the V gene TRBV28; 7 nucleotides agree with TRBD2. The J call may not be correct, given that the DNA end is closer to TRBJ2-7. The germline gives CDR1 MDHEN, CDR2 SYDVKM. This CDR3 is 14 amino acids long. The CDR3 nucleotides are TGTGCCAGCTTAAACGGGGGGAGCTCCTACGAGCAGTACTTC. This encodes CASLNGGSSYEQYF.

The rearrangement links TRBV7-9 to TRBJ1-4; D not resolved. Between the trimmed V and J ends, which lost 4 bases and 10 bases, there was a span of 10 bases. The CDR3 is 12 residues long. The germline V gene encodes CDR1 SEHNR and CDR2 FQNEAQ (reference sequence). CDR3 amino acids: CASSSPEGKLFF. CDR3 DNA sequence: TGTGCCAGCAGCTCCCCCGAGGGAAAACTGTTTTTT.

This chain connects TRBV6-5 to TRBJ2-5; D is perhaps TRBD2 (6 bases). Germline CDR1 is MNHEY and CDR2 is SVGAGI. Trimming took off 8 bases at V and 5 bases at J, with 12 bases between the two ends. The CDR3 runs to 12 residues. CDR3 in amino acids: CASGGSYETQYF. In nucleotides, the CDR3 is TGTGCCAGCGGAGGGAGCTATGAGACCCAGTACTTC.

This clone was counted a few times. CDR3 in DNA: TGTGCCAGCAGCTTAGTTGGCGGGAGGGCTCCGGGAGAGCAGTTCTTC. As protein: CASSLVGGRAPGEQFF. The chain couples TRBV11-3 to TRBJ2-1, with 9 bases fitting TRBD2. J lost 10 bases, V lost 1 base, and 11 bases had no gene match. The length of the CDR3 is 16 residues. Germline V gene data show CDR1 as SGHNT and CDR2 as YENEEA.

This chain joins TRBV5-1 and TRBJ1-1; D is possibly TRBD1 (6 bases). Germline values: CDR1 SGHRS, CDR2 YFSETQ. The V and J ends lost 4 bases and 5 bases respectively, with 15 bases between them. This CDR3 comprises 14 residues. The CDR3 spells CASSAAGARTEAFF. CDR3 DNA: TGCGCCAGCAGCGCAGCAGGGGCTCGGACTGAAGCTTTCTTT.

This clone has a single count. The identical CDR3 is also encoded by other nucleotide sequences in the sample. The chain has TRBV5-1 and TRBJ2-2; TRBD1 aligns across 9 bases. The trim removed 3 bases at V and 2 bases at J, leaving 2 bases unmatched. The CDR3 length is 15 residues. Germline V CDR1 and CDR2: SGHRS, YFSETQ. CDR3 nucleotide sequence: TGCGCCAGCAGCTGGGACAGGGAAAACACCGGGGAGCTGTTTTTT. Translated: CASSWDRENTGELFF.

The genes are TRBV30 and TRBJ2-1, with a possible D match to TRBD2 (5 bases). V was clipped by 5 bases and J by 6 bases, with 14 bases between them. Germline assignment: CDR1 GTSNPN and CDR2 SVGIG (reference sequence). This CDR3 spans 13 amino acids. DNA of the CDR3: TGTGCCTGGGGTCGGGAAAGACCCAATGAGCAGTTCTTC. Translated: CAWGRERPNEQFF. Full variable domain (missing parts from reference TRBV30 and TRBJ2-1): SQTIHQWPATLVQPVGSPLSLECTVEGTSNPNLYWYRQAAGRGLQLLFYSVGIGQISSEVPQNLSASRPQDRQFILSSKKLLLSDSGFYLCAWGRERPNEQFFGPGTRLTVL.